This TCR beta chain was observed in a study of technical replicates of blood from a handful of donors (dated by TCRdb to 2016 to 2017). Regarding this clone: Its antigen has not been determined. Base qualities are not recorded, but no much larger clone differs from it by a single base.

The CDR3, from cysteine to phenylalanine, totals 15 residues. Only the CDR3 DNA is retained, 45 bases long and in frame from the first base. Based on the germline V gene (reference sequence), the CDR1 and CDR2 sequences are SGHNT and YYREEE. V is cut back by 0 bases and J by 7 bases, with 3 bases in the junction unmatched. The library was built by means of the immunoSEQ multiplex PCR assay. This immuneACCESS table, as held by TCRdb, lists in-frame sequences with V and J called but not all clones. Of the missing ones, under half trace to an unresolved V gene in checked studies; the others have no known cause. The sample table lists tens of thousands of clones, about 96% of them with a count of one. Around 0.2% of the sample is held by the ten biggest clonotypes.

Sequenced input: T cells isolated from PBMCs. The clonotype was recovered from a human donor in good health. The V gene is TRBV5-4 and the J gene is TRBJ2-1; 11 bases in the junction line up with TRBD1. The CDR3 loop reads CASSLGGTGGNEQFF. The nucleotide sequence is given as TGTGCCAGCAGCTTGGGGGGGACAGGGGGTAATGAGCAGTTCTTC.